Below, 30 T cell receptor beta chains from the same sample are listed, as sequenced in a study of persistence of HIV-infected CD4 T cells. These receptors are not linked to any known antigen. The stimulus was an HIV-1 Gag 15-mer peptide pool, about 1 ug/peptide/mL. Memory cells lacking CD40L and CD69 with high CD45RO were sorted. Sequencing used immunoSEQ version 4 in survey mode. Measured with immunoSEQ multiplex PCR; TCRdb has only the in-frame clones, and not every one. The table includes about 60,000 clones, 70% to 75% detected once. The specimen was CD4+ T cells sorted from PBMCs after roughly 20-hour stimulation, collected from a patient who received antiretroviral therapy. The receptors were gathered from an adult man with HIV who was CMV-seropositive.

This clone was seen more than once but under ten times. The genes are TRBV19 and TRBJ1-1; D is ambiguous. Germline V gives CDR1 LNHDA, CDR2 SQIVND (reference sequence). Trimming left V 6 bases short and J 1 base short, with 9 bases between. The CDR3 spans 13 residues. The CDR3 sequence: CASSGQRNTEAFF. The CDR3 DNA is TGTGCCAGTAGCGGGCAGAGGAACACTGAAGCTTTCTTT.

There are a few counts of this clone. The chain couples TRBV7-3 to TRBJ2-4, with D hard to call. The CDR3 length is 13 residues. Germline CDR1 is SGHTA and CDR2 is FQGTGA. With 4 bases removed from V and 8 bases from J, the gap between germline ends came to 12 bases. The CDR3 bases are TGTGCCAGCAGCTCCGGCCCTGGGGACATTCAGTACTTC. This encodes CASSSGPGDIQYF. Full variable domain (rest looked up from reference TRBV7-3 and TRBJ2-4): GAGVSQTPSNKVTEKGKYVELRCDPISGHTALYWYRQSLGQGPEFLIYFQGTGAADDSGLPNDRFFAVRPEGSVSTLKIQRTERGDSAVYLCASSSGPGDIQYFGAGTRLSVL.

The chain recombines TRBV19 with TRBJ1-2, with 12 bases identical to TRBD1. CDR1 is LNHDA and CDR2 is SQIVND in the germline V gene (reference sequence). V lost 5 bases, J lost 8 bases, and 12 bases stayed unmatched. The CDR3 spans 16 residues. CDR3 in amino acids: CASSPPPGQGAGGYTF. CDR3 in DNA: TGTGCCAGTAGTCCGCCGCCGGGACAGGGGGCTGGAGGCTACACCTTC.

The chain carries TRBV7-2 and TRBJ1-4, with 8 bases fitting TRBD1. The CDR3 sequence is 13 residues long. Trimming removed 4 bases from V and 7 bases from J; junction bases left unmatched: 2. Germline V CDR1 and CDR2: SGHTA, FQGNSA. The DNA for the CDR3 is TGTGCCAGCAGCTCCGGACAGGGTGAAAAACTGTTTTTT. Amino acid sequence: CASSSGQGEKLFF.

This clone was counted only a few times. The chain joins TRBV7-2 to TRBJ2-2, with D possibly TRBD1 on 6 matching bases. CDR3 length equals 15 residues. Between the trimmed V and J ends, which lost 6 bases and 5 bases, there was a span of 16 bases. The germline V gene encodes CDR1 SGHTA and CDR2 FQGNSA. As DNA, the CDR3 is TGTGCCAGCAGACCCGACAGGCATGGAACCGGGGAGCTGTTTTTT. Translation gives CASRPDRHGTGELFF.

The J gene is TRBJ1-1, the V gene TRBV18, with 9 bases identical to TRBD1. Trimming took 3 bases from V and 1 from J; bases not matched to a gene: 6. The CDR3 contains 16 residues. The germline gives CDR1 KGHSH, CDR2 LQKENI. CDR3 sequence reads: CASSPYQGQGNTEAFF. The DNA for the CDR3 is TGTGCCAGCTCACCCTACCAGGGACAGGGGAACACTGAAGCTTTCTTT. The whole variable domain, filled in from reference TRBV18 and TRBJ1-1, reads NAGVMQNPRHLVRRRGQEARLRCSPMKGHSHVYWYRQLPEEGLKFMVYLQKENIIDESGMPKERFSAEFPKEGPSILRIQQVVRGDSAAYFCASSPYQGQGNTEAFFGQGTRLTVV.

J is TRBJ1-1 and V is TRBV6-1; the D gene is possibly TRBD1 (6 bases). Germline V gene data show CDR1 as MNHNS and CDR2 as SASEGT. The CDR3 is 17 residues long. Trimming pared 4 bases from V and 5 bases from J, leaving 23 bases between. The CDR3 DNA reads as TGTGCCAGCAGTGCGCCCTTTTTTTACAGGGAGAGGACTGAAGCTTTCTTT. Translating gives CASSAPFFYRERTEAFF.

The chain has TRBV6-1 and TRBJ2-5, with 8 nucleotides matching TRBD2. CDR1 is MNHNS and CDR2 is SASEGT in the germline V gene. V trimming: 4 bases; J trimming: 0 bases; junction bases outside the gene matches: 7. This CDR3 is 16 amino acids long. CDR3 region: CASSAGLATYQETQYF. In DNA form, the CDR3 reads TGTGCCAGCAGTGCCGGACTAGCCACGTACCAAGAGACCCAGTACTTC.

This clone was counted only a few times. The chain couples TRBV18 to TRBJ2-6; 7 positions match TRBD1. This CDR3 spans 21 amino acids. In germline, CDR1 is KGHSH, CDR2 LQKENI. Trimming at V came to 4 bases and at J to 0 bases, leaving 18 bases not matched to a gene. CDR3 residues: CASSRTVIKGALHSGANVLTF. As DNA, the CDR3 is TGTGCCAGCTCACGGACAGTGATCAAGGGGGCCCTCCACTCTGGGGCCAACGTCCTGACTTTC. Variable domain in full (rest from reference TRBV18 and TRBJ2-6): NAGVMQNPRHLVRRRGQEARLRCSPMKGHSHVYWYRQLPEEGLKFMVYLQKENIIDESGMPKERFSAEFPKEGPSILRIQQVVRGDSAAYFCASSRTVIKGALHSGANVLTFGAGSRLTVL.

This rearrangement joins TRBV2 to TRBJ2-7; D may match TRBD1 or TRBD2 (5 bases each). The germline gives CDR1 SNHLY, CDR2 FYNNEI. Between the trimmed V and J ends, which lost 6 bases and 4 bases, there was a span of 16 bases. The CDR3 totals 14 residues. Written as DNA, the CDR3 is TGTGCCAGCAGCACCGGGACGGCCTCTTACGAGCAGTACTTC. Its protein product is CASSTGTASYEQYF.

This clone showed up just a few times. In DNA, the CDR3 is TGCGCCAGCAGTGACCAATTCGGGGAGCTGTTTTTT. Protein: CASSDQFGELFF. The rearrangement links TRBV10-2 to TRBJ2-2; D is ambiguous. Germline V gene lookup returns CDR1 WSHSY and CDR2 SAAADI. The ends were cut back, 3 bases at V and 7 bases at J, with 6 bases in the middle. CDR3 length: 12 residues.

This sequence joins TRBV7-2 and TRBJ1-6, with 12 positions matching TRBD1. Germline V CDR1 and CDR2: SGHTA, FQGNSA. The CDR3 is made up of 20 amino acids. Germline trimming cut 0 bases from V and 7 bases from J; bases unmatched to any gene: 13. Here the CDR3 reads CASSLAPLGQGARNNSPLHF. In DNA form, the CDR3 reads TGTGCCAGCAGCTTAGCCCCTTTGGGACAGGGGGCGAGAAACAATTCACCCCTCCACTTT.

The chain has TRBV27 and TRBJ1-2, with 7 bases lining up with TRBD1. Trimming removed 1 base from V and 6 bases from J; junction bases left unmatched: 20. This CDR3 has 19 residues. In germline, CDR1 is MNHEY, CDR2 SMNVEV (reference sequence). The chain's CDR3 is CASSLFRPNRGLPGDGYTF. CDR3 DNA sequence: TGTGCCAGCAGTTTATTTCGACCGAACAGGGGTCTGCCTGGTGATGGCTACACCTTC.

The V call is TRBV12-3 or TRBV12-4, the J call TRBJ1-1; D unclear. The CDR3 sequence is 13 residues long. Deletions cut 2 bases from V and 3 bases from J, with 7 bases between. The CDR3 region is CASSLKPYTEAFF. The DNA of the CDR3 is TGTGCCAGCAGTTTAAAGCCTTACACTGAAGCTTTCTTT.

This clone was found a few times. CDR3 DNA: TGCGCCAGCAGCTTGGATGGGCGCCGTGCTGAAAAACTGTTTTTT. Translated, it gives CASSLDGRRAEKLFF. V is TRBV5-1 and J is TRBJ1-4; unclear D gene. The CDR3 extends over 15 amino acids. Germline CDR1 reads SGHRS; CDR2 reads YFSETQ. Between the trimmed V and J ends, which lost 0 bases and 7 bases, there was a span of 13 bases.

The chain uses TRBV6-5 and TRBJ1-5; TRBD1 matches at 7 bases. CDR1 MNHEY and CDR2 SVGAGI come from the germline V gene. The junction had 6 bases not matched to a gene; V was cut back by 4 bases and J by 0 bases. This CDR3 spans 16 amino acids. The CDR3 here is CASSFIGQVSNQPQHF. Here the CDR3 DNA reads TGTGCCAGCAGTTTCATAGGACAGGTTAGCAATCAGCCCCAGCATTTT.

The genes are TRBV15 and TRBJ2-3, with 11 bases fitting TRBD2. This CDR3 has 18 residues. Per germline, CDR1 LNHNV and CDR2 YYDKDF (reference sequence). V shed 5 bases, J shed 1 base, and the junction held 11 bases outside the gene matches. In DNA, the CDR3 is TGTGCCACCAGCCCCCGACTAGCGGGGTCCCTAGGCACAGATACGCAGTATTTT. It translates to CATSPRLAGSLGTDTQYF.

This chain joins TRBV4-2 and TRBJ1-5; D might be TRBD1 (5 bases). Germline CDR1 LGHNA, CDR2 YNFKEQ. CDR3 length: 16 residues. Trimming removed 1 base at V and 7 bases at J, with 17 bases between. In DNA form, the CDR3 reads TGTGCCAGCAGCCAAGGGGGCGAAGTGGGTAACCAGCCCCAGCATTTT. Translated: CASSQGGEVGNQPQHF.

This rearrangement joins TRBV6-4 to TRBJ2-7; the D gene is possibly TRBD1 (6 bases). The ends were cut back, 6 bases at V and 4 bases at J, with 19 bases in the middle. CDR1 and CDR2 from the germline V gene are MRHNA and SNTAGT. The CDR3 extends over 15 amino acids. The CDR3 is CASSPEGRGPYEQYF. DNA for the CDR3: TGTGCCAGCAGCCCTGAGGGCAGGGGCCCTTACGAGCAGTACTTC.

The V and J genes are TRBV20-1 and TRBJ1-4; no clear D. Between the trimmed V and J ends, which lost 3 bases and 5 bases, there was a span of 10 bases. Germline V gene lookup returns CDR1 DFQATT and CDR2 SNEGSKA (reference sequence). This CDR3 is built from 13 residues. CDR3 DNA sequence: TGCAGTGCTAGTCATAGGAAGAATGAAAAACTGTTTTTT. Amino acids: CSASHRKNEKLFF.

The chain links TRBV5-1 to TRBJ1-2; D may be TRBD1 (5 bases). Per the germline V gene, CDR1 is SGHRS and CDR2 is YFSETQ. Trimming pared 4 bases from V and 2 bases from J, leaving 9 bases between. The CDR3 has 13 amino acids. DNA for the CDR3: TGCGCCAGCAGCAGGGAGGGGAACTATGGCTACACCTTC. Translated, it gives CASSREGNYGYTF.

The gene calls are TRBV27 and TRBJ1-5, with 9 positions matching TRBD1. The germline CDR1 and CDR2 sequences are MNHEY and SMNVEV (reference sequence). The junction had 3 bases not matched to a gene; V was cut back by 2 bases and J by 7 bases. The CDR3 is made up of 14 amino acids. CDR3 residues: CASSLRTGEQPQHF. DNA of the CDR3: TGTGCCAGCAGTTTACGGACAGGGGAACAGCCCCAGCATTTT.

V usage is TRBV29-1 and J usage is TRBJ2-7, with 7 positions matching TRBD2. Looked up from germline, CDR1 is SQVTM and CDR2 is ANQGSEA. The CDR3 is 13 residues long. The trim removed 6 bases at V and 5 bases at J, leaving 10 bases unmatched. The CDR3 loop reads CSVPSGARNEQYF. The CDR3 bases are TGCAGCGTACCAAGCGGGGCTAGGAACGAGCAGTACTTC.

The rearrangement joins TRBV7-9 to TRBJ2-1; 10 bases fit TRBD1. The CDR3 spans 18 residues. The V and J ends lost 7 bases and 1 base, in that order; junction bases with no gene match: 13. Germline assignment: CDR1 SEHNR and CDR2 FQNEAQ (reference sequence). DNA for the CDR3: TGTGCCAGCACCCTCGGGACAGGGGTATTAGGATCCTACAATGAGCAGTTCTTC. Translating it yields CASTLGTGVLGSYNEQFF. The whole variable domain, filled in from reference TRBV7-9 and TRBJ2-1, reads DTGVSQNPRHKITKRGQNVTFRCDPISEHNRLYWYRQTLGQGPEFLTYFQNEAQLEKSRLLSDRFSAERPKGSFSTLEIQRTEQGDSAMYLCASTLGTGVLGSYNEQFFGPGTRLTVL.

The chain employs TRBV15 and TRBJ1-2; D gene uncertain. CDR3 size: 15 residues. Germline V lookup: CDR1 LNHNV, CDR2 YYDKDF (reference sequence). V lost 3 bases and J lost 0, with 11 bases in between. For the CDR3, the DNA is TGTGCCACCAGCAGTACCGATGCCCCTAACTATGGCTACACCTTC. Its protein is CATSSTDAPNYGYTF.

CDR3 bases: TGTGCCAGCAGCTTCAGCGGAAACGGGGAGCTGTTTTTT. Translation gives CASSFSGNGELFF. The genes are TRBV3-1 (or the pseudogene TRBV3-2) and TRBJ2-2; TRBD2 might be the D (5 bases). Germline V gives CDR1 LGHDT, CDR2 YNNKEL (reference sequence). CDR3 length equals 13 residues. Trimming took off 5 bases at V and 7 bases at J, with 11 bases between the two ends.

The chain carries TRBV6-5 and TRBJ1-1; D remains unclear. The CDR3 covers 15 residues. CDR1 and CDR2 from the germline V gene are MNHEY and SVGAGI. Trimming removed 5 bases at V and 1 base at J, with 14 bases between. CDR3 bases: TGTGCCAGCAGTCCCCCCCCCTCACAGAACACTGAAGCTTTCTTT. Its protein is CASSPPPSQNTEAFF.

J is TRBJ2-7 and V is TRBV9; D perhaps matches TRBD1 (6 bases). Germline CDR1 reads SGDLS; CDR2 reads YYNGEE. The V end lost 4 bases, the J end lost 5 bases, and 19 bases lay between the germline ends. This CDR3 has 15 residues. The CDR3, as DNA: TGTGCCAGCAGCCCTACAGCGTTTGGGGGCAACGAGCAGTACTTC. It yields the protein CASSPTAFGGNEQYF.

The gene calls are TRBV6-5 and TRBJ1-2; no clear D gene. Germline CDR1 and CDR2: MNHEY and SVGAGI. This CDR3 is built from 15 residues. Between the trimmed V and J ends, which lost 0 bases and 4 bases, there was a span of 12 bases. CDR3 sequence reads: CASSYSPGLAYGYTF. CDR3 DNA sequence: TGTGCCAGCAGTTACTCCCCAGGCTTGGCCTATGGCTACACCTTC.

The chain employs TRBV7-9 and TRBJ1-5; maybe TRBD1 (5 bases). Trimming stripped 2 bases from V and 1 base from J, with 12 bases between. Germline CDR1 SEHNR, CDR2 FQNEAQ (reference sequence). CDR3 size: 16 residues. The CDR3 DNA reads TGTGCCAGCAGCTTAACTCAGGGTGGGAGCAATCAGCCCCAGCATTTT. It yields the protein CASSLTQGGSNQPQHF.